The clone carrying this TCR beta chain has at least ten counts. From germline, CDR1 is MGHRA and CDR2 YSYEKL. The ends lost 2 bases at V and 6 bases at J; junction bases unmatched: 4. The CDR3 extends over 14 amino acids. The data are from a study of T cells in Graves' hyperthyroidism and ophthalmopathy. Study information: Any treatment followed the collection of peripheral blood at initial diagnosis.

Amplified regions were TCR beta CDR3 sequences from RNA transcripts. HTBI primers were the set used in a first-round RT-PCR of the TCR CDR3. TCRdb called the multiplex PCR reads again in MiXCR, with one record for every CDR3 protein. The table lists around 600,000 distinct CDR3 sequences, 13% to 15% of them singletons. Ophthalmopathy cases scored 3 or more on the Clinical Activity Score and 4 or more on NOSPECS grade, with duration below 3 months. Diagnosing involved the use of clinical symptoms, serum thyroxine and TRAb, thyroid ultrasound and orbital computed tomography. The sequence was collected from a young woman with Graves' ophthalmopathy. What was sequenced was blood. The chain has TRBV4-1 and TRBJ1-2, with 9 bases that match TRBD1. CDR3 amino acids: CASSQTDRGHGYTF. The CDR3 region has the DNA TGCGCCAGCAGCCAAACGGACAGGGGACATGGCTACACCTTC.